This entry features one T cell receptor beta chain sequence. The antigen is undetermined. The data were obtained in a study of spatial heterogeneity in lung cancer. The study, taken as a whole, reports: Compared with follow-up, resection was when ubiquitous expanded tumor TCRs appeared in blood more.

V lost 5 bases and J lost 2, with 13 bases in between. The CDR3 spans 15 residues. Stated time point: sample taken at primary tumor resection. In each case, whole RNA from tumor, nontumor lung or frozen PBMC was sequenced unsorted. TCRdb recomputed calls from the 5' RACE reads with MiXCR, one row per CDR3 protein. This repertoire shows more than 35,000 distinct CDR3 sequences, 4% to 6% found once; its top ten account for more than 25%. This specimen was PBMCs, taken at surgery. The rearrangement uses TRBV12-3 or TRBV12-4 and TRBJ1-5; maybe TRBD1 (5 bases). This TCR was recovered from a female donor with early-stage non-small cell lung cancer. CDR3 nucleotides: TGTGCCAGCAGTCCCCAGGGAATTGGCAATCAGCCCCAGCATTTT. Translating gives CASSPQGIGNQPQHF.